This TCR beta chain was captured in a study of cytomegalovirus exposure and HLA in healthy donors. Whole-study findings and limits: Information on immune exposure was restricted to one variable (CMV serostatus).

A few counts support this clone. The antigen is undetermined. The CDR3 contains 15 residues. After removal of 0 bases from V and 6 bases from J, the junction contained 1 base not matched to a gene. The germline gives CDR1 SGHVS, CDR2 FNYEAQ. The study ran its PCR with 60 Vbeta and 13 Jbeta primers. Profiled with immunoSEQ multiplex PCR; TCRdb holds only in-frame clones, not every one. The data contain fewer than 180,000 clones, 63% of them singletons. The chain uses TRBV7-6 and TRBJ2-1; 11 nucleotides agree with TRBD2. What was sequenced was PBMCs. The sequence derives from a woman aged 55 to 70 in good health and CMV-seropositive. CDR3 protein: CASSLAGTSGNEQFF. As DNA, the CDR3 is TGTGCCAGCAGCTTAGCAGGGACTAGCGGCAATGAGCAGTTCTTC.